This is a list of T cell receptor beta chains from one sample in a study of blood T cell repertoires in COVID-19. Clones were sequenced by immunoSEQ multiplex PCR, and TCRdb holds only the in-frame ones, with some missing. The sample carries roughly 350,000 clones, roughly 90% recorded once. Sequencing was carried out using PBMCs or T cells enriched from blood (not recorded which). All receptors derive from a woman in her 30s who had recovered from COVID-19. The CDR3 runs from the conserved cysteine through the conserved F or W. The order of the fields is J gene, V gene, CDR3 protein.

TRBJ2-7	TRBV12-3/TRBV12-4	CASSPFSEQYF
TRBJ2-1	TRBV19	CASSYGLAGPFTYNEQFF
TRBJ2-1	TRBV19	CASSTHLASYNEQFF
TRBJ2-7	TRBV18	CASSPGTSVYEQYF
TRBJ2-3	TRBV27	CASSLLDPRTSVTDTQYF
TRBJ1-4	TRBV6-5	CASSRARNEKLFF
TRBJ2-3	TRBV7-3	CASGTSGGTDTQYF
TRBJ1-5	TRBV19	CASSRGGPQPQHF
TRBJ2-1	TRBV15	CATSRLKTGTGSYNEQFF
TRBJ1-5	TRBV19	CASRDRSHQPQHF
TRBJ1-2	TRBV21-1	CAGGWGQIPYGYTF
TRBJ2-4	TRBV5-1	CASSVGQASHIQYF
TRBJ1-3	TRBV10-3	CAISESLGTGTSGNTIYF
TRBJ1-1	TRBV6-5	CASTLTSVSNTEAFF
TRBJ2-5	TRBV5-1	CASSHQGGRETQYF
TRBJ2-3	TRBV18	CASSPGQGVGGTQYF
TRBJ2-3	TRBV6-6	CASREQGTDTQYF